The text below deals with one T cell receptor beta chain. Patients presented with locally advanced or metastatic urothelial carcinoma. This specimen belongs to a study of PD-L1 blockade in urothelial cancer. Across the whole study: Of prior chemotherapy regimens, patients had received between 0 and 3. Blood samples contained a median about 150,000 T cells. Investigators checked blood 3 weeks (second dose) and 6 weeks after treatment start.

Trimming pared 1 base from V and 6 bases from J, leaving 4 bases between. Germline V gene data show CDR1 as KGHSH and CDR2 as LQKENI. This CDR3 comprises 12 residues. Libraries were prepared by immunoSEQ multiplex PCR; TCRdb keeps only in-frame clonotypes and omits some of them. Among approximately 110,000 clones listed, approximately 85% were seen once. The sequencing here drew on PBMCs, taken around atezolizumab (anti-PD-L1) treatment. The clonotype comes from a man in his forties or fifties with urothelial cancer. The chain is built from TRBV18 and TRBJ2-1; D is uncertain. The CDR3 protein is CASSPQRNEQFF. CDR3 in DNA: TGTGCCAGCTCACCACAGCGCAATGAGCAGTTCTTC.